Below, 22 T cell receptor beta chains from the same sample are listed, as sequenced in a study of Tregs in tolerant kidney transplant recipients. The method was immunoSEQ multiplex PCR; TCRdb's version includes in-frame clones alone and lacks a portion of them. Counted here are about 94,000 clones, approximately 94% occurring once; the ten biggest clones make up around 0.45%. Sequencing used CD4+ T cells from blood, obtained before the transplant. The receptor source for this set is a human donor who received a combined kidney and bone marrow transplant.

The chain employs TRBV18 and TRBJ2-2; 7 bases fit TRBD1. The CDR3 loop spans 15 amino acids. The junction had 3 bases not matched to a gene; V was cut back by 4 bases and J by 1 base. Germline-derived CDR1 and CDR2 are KGHSH and LQKENI. CDR3 DNA: TGTGCCAGCTCACAAAGACAGGGGAACACCGGGGAGCTGTTTTTT. Its translation is CASSQRQGNTGELFF. Using reference TRBV18 and TRBJ2-2 for the parts outside the CDR3, the full variable domain is NAGVMQNPRHLVRRRGQEARLRCSPMKGHSHVYWYRQLPEEGLKFMVYLQKENIIDESGMPKERFSAEFPKEGPSILRIQQVVRGDSAAYFCASSQRQGNTGELFFGEGSRLTVL.

V and J are TRBV23-1 and TRBJ1-5, with a tentative D call TRBD1 (6 bases). TRBV23-1 is an open reading frame, and its role is uncertain. Trimming shortened V by 3 bases and J by 3 bases, and 12 bases separated the two germline ends. CDR3 length equals 15 residues. The CDR3 bases are TGCGCCAGCAGTCAGCCGGACAGACACAATCAGCCCCAGCATTTT. Translated: CASSQPDRHNQPQHF.

V is TRBV5-4 and J is TRBJ1-2; D is unresolved. Germline V CDR1 and CDR2: SGHNT, YYREEE (reference sequence). The CDR3 consists of 12 residues. Trimming took 0 bases from V and 3 from J, leaving 3 bases between them. The CDR3 spells CASSLEHYGYTF. The CDR3, as DNA: TGTGCCAGCAGCTTGGAGCACTATGGCTACACCTTC.

The V gene is TRBV5-6, the J gene TRBJ2-4, with 11 bases aligning to TRBD2. Unmatched junction bases numbered 9, after V lost 4 bases and J lost 6 bases. The CDR3 sequence is 16 residues long. The germline V gene encodes CDR1 SGHDT and CDR2 YYEEEE. The CDR3 loop is CASSRTLAGAGNIQYF. The CDR3 DNA reads TGTGCCAGCAGCCGGACACTAGCGGGGGCTGGAAACATTCAGTACTTC. Complete variable domain (other parts from reference TRBV5-6 and TRBJ2-4): DAGVTQSPTHLIKTRGQQVTLRCSPKSGHDTVSWYQQALGQGPQFIFQYYEEEERQRGNFPDRFSGHQFPNYSSELNVNALLLGDSALYLCASSRTLAGAGNIQYFGAGTRLSVL.

The V call is TRBV6-6, the J call TRBJ2-7, with TRBD1 identical over 9 bases. Germline assignment: CDR1 MNHNY and CDR2 SVGAGI (reference sequence). CDR3 length: 15 amino acids. Trimming cost V 6 bases and J 3 bases; bases outside gene matches: 9. The CDR3 region is CASSRDRVPFYEQYF. CDR3 coding DNA: TGTGCCAGCAGCCGGGACAGGGTTCCTTTCTACGAGCAGTACTTC.

Notes on this clone: Additional DNA sequences in this sample encode the identical CDR3. The rearrangement links TRBV6-4 to TRBJ1-6; D gene ambiguous. This CDR3 spans 15 amino acids. CDR1 is MRHNA and CDR2 is SNTAGT in the germline V gene. The germline V and J ends were trimmed by 8 bases and 0 bases, with 11 bases remaining between them. Here the CDR3 reads CASHRFSSYNSPLHF. CDR3 nucleotide sequence: TGTGCCAGCCACCGCTTTAGCTCCTATAATTCACCCCTCCACTTT.

This chain joins TRBV4-2 and TRBJ2-7, with 12 bases identical to TRBD2. With 5 bases clipped from V and 4 bases from J, the junction kept 12 bases outside the gene matches. The germline gives CDR1 LGHNA, CDR2 YNFKEQ. This CDR3 comprises 17 residues. CDR3 coding DNA: TGTGCCAGCAGCTTCACGGAGGCTAGCGGGAGGGCTTACGAGCAGTACTTC. Translation: CASSFTEASGRAYEQYF.

The rearrangement links TRBV5-4 to TRBJ1-2; 9 bases are a match to TRBD1. After removal of 4 bases from V and 0 bases from J, the junction contained 7 bases not matched to a gene. Germline V gene lookup returns CDR1 SGHNT and CDR2 YYREEE (reference sequence). The CDR3 extends over 16 amino acids. CDR3 sequence (DNA): TGTGCCAGCAGCCCGGGACAGGGAAGTACTAACTATGGCTACACCTTC. Translating it yields CASSPGQGSTNYGYTF.

V gene TRBV11-2 combines with J gene TRBJ2-3; perhaps TRBD2 as D (6 bases). The CDR3 runs 18 residues. Germline CDR1 SGHAT, CDR2 FQNNGV. V gave up 1 base and J gave up 0 bases, with 17 bases separating them. The CDR3 DNA sequence: TGTGCCAGCAGCTTAGTCATCTTCCGGCGGGGAAGCACAGATACGCAGTATTTT. Its translation: CASSLVIFRRGSTDTQYF.

The count of this clone is one. The chain employs TRBV2 and TRBJ2-7; D ambiguous. The V end lost 6 bases, the J end lost 3 bases, and 12 bases lay between the germline ends. The CDR3 runs to 13 residues. The germline V gene has CDR1 SNHLY and CDR2 FYNNEI. Here the CDR3 reads CASSQALSYEQYF. As DNA, the CDR3 is TGTGCCAGCAGCCAAGCCCTGAGCTACGAGCAGTACTTC.

Note on this clone: Other DNA sequences in this sample translate to the same CDR3. V is TRBV6-4 and J is TRBJ1-2; 9 bases align to TRBD1. The germline CDR1 and CDR2 sequences are MRHNA and SNTAGT. CDR3 length: 15 amino acids. V was clipped by 3 bases and J by 11 bases; unmatched bases: 13. CDR3 sequence: CASSESPDRGGGYTF. The CDR3 DNA reads as TGTGCCAGCAGTGAAAGCCCGGACAGGGGCGGTGGTTACACCTTC.

The chain combines TRBV11-2 with TRBJ2-7, with 7 bases aligning to TRBD1. J was trimmed by 0 bases and V by 3 bases; bases with no gene match: 2. CDR3 length: 14 residues. Germline V gene data show CDR1 as SGHAT and CDR2 as FQNNGV. CDR3 loop: CASSFDRDSYEQYF. For the CDR3, the DNA is TGTGCCAGCAGCTTCGACAGGGACTCCTACGAGCAGTACTTC.

The J gene is TRBJ1-1, the V gene TRBV7-3; TRBD1 is a possible D gene (6 bases). This CDR3 is 16 amino acids long. The V end was cut by 0 bases, the J end by 0 bases, with 11 bases between. Germline loops: CDR1 SGHTA, CDR2 FQGTGA. Written as DNA, the CDR3 is TGTGCCAGCAGCTTAACCGCAGACAGGTTGAACACTGAAGCTTTCTTT. Encoded protein: CASSLTADRLNTEAFF.

CDR3 residues: CASSLKLAGGPETQYF. CDR3 DNA sequence: TGTGCCAGCAGCTTAAAACTAGCGGGGGGGCCAGAGACCCAGTACTTC. The V call is TRBV7-3, the J call TRBJ2-5; TRBD2 matches at 13 bases. CDR1 is SGHTA, CDR2 FQGTGA, per germline. This CDR3 region has 16 residues. V lost 1 base and J lost 4; bases outside the gene matches: 3.

J is TRBJ2-3 and V is TRBV4-3; 12 positions agree with TRBD2. The CDR3 totals 14 residues. The V gene end was trimmed by 5 bases and the J gene end by 5 bases; junction bases not matched to a gene: 2. The V gene's germline CDR1 is LGHNA and CDR2 YSLEER. CDR3 DNA: TGCGCCAGCAGCTCTAGCGGGAGGGGAGATACGCAGTATTTT. Translating it yields CASSSSGRGDTQYF.

V and J are TRBV7-2 and TRBJ1-2, with 8 nucleotides matching TRBD1. This CDR3 is built from 16 residues. Germline assignment: CDR1 SGHTA and CDR2 FQGNSA. V shed 0 bases and J 2 bases; nucleotides not matched to a gene: 5. The CDR3 bases are TGTACCAGCAGCTTAGCAGGGCAGGGGGCAAACTATGGCTACACCTTC. It is translated as CTSSLAGQGANYGYTF.

The V gene is TRBV7-8, the J gene TRBJ2-7, with 13 positions matching TRBD2. This CDR3 region has 18 residues. Germline CDR1 reads SGHVS; CDR2 reads FQNEAQ. J gave up 4 bases and V 1 base, and 10 bases lay outside the gene matches. The CDR3 coding sequence is TGTGCCAGCAGCTTAGGAGGACTAGCGGGAGCGGTGCTGTACGAGCAGTACTTC. Translating gives CASSLGGLAGAVLYEQYF. The complete variable domain, with remaining parts taken from reference TRBV7-8 and TRBJ2-7, reads GAGVSQSPRYKVAKRGQDVALRCDPISGHVSLFWYQQALGQGPEFLTYFQNEAQLDKSGLPSDRFFAERPEGSVSTLKIQRTQQEDSAVYLCASSLGGLAGAVLYEQYFGPGTRLTVT.

The chain joins TRBV7-2 to TRBJ1-6; D remains ambiguous. The V end lost 7 bases, the J end lost 6 bases, and 13 bases lay between the germline ends. CDR1 and CDR2 from the germline V gene are SGHTA and FQGNSA. The CDR3 has 14 amino acids. CDR3 in DNA: TGTGCCAGCACATCACCCGGTACTAATTCACCCCTCCACTTT. Amino acid sequence: CASTSPGTNSPLHF.

V is TRBV7-2 and J is TRBJ2-1; 8 nucleotides match TRBD2. The germline CDR1 and CDR2 sequences are SGHTA and FQGNSA. The J segment lost 7 bases and the V segment lost 2 bases, leaving 10 bases of the junction unmatched. The CDR3 contains 16 residues. The CDR3 bases are TGTGCCAGCAGCTTATTTAGACTAGCGACAGGAAATGAGCAGTTCTTC. It specifies CASSLFRLATGNEQFF.

The rearrangement joins TRBV5-1 to TRBJ1-2, with TRBD1 identical over 8 bases. The CDR3 is 13 amino acids. The V gene end was trimmed by 4 bases and the J gene end by 4 bases; junction bases not matched to a gene: 3. Germline V gives CDR1 SGHRS, CDR2 YFSETQ. The CDR3 DNA reads TGCGCCAGCAGCGACACAGGGGGCTATGGCTACACCTTC. It translates to CASSDTGGYGYTF.

J is TRBJ1-5 and V is TRBV9; D gene ambiguous. Germline values: CDR1 SGDLS, CDR2 YYNGEE. V lost 3 bases, J lost 4 bases, and 14 bases lay in between. CDR3 length: 15 residues. This chain's CDR3 is CASSAHIGLNQPQHF. The CDR3 nucleotides read TGTGCCAGCAGCGCGCACATCGGACTTAATCAGCCCCAGCATTTT.

The chain uses TRBV11-3 and TRBJ2-7; 10 nucleotides match TRBD2. V dropped 6 bases and J dropped 4; count of bases not matched to a gene: 9. Germline CDR1 SGHNT, CDR2 YENEEA. This CDR3 contains 15 residues. The DNA of the CDR3 is TGTGCCAGCAGTTATAGCGGGGGGTCCCCTTACGAGCAGTACTTC. Its translation: CASSYSGGSPYEQYF.